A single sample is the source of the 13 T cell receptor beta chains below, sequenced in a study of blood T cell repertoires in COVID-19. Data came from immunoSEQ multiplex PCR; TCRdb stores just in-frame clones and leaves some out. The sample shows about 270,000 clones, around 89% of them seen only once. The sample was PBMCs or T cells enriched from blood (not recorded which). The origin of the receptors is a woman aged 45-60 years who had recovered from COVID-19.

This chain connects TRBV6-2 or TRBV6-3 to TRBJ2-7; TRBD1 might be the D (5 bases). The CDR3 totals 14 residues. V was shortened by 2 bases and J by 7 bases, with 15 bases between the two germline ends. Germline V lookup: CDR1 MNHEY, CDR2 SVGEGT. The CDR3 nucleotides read TGTGCCAGCAGTTACCGGCAGGGTCGTCGGGAGCAGTACTTC. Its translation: CASSYRQGRREQYF.

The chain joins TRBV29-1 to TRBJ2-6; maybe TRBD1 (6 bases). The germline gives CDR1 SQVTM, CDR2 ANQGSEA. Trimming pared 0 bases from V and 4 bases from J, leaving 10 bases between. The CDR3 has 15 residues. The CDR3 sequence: CSVEDPGEGANVLTF. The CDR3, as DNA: TGCAGCGTTGAAGATCCAGGGGAAGGGGCCAACGTCCTGACTTTC.

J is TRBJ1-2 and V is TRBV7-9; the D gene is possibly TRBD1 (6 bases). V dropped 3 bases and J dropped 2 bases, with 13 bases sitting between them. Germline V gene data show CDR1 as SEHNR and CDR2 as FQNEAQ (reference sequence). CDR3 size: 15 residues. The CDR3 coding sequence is TGTGCCAGCAGCTTGGGGGACAAGCAGAACTATGGCTACACCTTC. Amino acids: CASSLGDKQNYGYTF.

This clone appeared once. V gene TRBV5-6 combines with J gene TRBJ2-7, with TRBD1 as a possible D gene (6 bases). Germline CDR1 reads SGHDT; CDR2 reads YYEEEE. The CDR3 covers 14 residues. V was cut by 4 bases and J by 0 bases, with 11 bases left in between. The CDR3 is CASSQQGLSYEQYF. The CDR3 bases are TGTGCCAGCAGCCAACAGGGTCTCTCCTACGAGCAGTACTTC.

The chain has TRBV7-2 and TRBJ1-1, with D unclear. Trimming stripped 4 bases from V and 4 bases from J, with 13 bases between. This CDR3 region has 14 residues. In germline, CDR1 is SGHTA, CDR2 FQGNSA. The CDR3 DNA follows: TGTGCCAGCAGCTCGAAGACGGGGAGCACTGAAGCTTTCTTT. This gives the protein CASSSKTGSTEAFF. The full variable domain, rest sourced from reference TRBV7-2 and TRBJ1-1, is GAGVSQSPSNKVTEKGKDVELRCDPISGHTALYWYRQSLGQGLEFLIYFQGNSAPDKSGLPSDRFSAERTGGSVSTLTIQRTQQEDSAVYLCASSSKTGSTEAFFGQGTRLTVV.

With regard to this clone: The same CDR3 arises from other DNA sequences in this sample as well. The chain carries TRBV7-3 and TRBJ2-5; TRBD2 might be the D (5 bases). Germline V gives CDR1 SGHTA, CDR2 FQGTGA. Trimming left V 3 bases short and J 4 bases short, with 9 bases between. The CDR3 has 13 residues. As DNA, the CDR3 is TGTGCCAGCAGCTTGGTCCGGGGAGAGACCCAGTACTTC. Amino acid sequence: CASSLVRGETQYF.

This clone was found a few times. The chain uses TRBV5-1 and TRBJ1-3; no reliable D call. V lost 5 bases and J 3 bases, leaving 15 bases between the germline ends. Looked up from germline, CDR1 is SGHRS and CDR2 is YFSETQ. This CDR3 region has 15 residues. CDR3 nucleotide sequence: TGCGCCAGCAGTTCCGCCCCGGGAGGTGGAAACACCATATATTTT. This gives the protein CASSSAPGGGNTIYF.

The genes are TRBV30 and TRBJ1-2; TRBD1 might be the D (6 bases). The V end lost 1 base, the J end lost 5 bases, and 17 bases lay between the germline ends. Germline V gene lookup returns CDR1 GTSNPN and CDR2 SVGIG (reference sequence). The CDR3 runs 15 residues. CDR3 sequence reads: CAWSDPDRGNYGYTF. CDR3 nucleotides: TGTGCCTGGAGTGACCCGGACAGAGGAAATTATGGCTACACCTTC.

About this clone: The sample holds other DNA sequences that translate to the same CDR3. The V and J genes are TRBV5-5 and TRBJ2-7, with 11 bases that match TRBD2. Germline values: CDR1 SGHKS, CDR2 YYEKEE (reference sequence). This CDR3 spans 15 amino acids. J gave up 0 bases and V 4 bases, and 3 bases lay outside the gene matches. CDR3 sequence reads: CASSLGLAVSYEQYF. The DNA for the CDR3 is TGTGCCAGCAGCCTGGGACTAGCGGTCTCCTACGAGCAGTACTTC.

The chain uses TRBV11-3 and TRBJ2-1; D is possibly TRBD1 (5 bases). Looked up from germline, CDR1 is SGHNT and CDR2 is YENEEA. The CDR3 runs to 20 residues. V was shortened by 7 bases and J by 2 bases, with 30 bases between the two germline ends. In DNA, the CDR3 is TGTGCCAGCAATCGTGGTTTGCAGGACACCCTACTCCTGCCCTACAATGAGCAGTTCTTC. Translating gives CASNRGLQDTLLLPYNEQFF.

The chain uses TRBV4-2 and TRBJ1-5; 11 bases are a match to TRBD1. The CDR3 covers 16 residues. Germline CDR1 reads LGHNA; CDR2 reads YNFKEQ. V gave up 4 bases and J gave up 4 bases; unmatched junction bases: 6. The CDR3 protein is CASSLGTGGSNQPQHF. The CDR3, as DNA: TGTGCCAGCAGCCTGGGGACAGGGGGATCAAATCAGCCCCAGCATTTT.

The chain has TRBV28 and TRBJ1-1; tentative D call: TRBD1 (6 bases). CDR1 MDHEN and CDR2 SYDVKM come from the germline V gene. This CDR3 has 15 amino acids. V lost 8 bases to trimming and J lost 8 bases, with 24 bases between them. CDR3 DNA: TGTGCCAGCGCCCTAGGGGGTCGGACCCCGAAGGAAGCTTTCTTT. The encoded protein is CASALGGRTPKEAFF.

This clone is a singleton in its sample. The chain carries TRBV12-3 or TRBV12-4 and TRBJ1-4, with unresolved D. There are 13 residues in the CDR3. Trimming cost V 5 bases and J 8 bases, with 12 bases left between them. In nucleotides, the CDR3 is TGTGCCAGCAGTGACCAATCGAGGGAAAAACTGTTTTTT. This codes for CASSDQSREKLFF.